This TCR beta chain was obtained from a study of cytomegalovirus exposure and HLA in healthy donors. From germline, CDR1 is SGHRS and CDR2 YFSETQ. This CDR3 comprises 15 residues. The J segment lost 0 bases and the V segment lost 6 bases, leaving 5 bases of the junction unmatched. Comments on this clone: Its cognate antigen is unknown.

PCR involved 60 Vbeta and 13 Jbeta primers. Per the study methods: Later work found roughly 80 million unique TCR beta chains, with 9.5 million to 12 million shared. The assay was immunoSEQ multiplex PCR, and TCRdb's table has in-frame clones only and misses some. The D gene and trimming were derived from the DNA, and the V and J assignments and clone size from that table. The sample yields 150,000 or so clones, almost 85% seen once. Study outcomes and limitations: Relative to the roughly 700-donor mean, N-insertions were reportedly fewer in an Asian-associated ancestry cluster in a later analysis. A later analysis showed that HLA-associated TCR beta chains had undergone more clonal expansion than equally common others. Reported results showed that the classifier diagnosed cytomegalovirus status with high specificity and sensitivity.

V and J are TRBV5-1 and TRBJ2-2; 7 bases agree with TRBD2. The source of this sequence is a man in his thirties or forties in good health and CMV-seronegative. Sequencing input: PBMCs. CDR3 amino acids: CASTPGGSNTGELFF. Here the CDR3 DNA reads TGCGCCAGCACCCCGGGGGGATCGAACACCGGGGAGCTGTTTTTT.